This T cell receptor (beta chain) was identified in a study of shared clonotypes between healthy human individuals. Broader study findings: Deeper or shallower sequencing was expected to change how clonotypes are shared among donors.

Combining CD45RO+ cells with CCR7-negative CD45RA+ TemRA cells gave CD8 memory. This CDR3 has 13 residues. Germline V CDR1 and CDR2: SGHTA, FQGNSA. V gave up 9 bases and J gave up 6 bases; unmatched junction bases: 9. Generated by immunoSEQ multiplex PCR, the TCRdb table keeps only in-frame clones and is missing some. The table has roughly 720,000 clones, 90% seen once. Comment on this clone: Its specificity is not known.

The sequencing input was memory CD8+ T cells from PBMCs. Subset meaning: CD45RO+ cells pooled with CCR7-negative TemRA cells. This chain joins TRBV7-2 and TRBJ1-1, with TRBD1 matching over 8 bases. This sequence was found in a man aged 18 to 35 in good health. Some clones in this sample may be carry-over from other donors' samples. CDR3: CASQDRVVAEAFF. The CDR3 DNA sequence: TGTGCCAGTCAGGACAGGGTCGTCGCTGAAGCTTTCTTT.